This TCR beta chain was sequenced during a study of CD8 T cells in ankylosing spondylitis. The study, taken as a whole, reports: Characteristic, it appeared, of ankylosing spondylitis blood was a TCR beta motif of eight or nine highly homologous variants. Clones linked to disease, bearing a CD8+ phenotype, were relatively rare in peripheral blood. A subset of motif variants has previously been described in the synovial fluid and blood of reactive arthritis. Reports say disease-linked clones showed up significantly more in matched ankylosing spondylitis synovial fluid.

Trimming removed 4 bases at V and 10 bases at J, with 14 bases between. The CDR3 is made up of 13 amino acids. Per the germline V gene, CDR1 is MGHRA and CDR2 is YSYEKL. This clonotype was recorded many times. Its antigen is unidentified. Quantitative 5'-RACE with molecular barcodes was used to make the TCR beta libraries. From the 5' RACE reads, TCRdb called clonotypes with MiXCR, one entry per CDR3 protein. The sample yields 800,000 to 900,000 distinct CDR3 sequences, 12% seen once. Sequencing was performed on blood, either unsorted or a sorted T cell fraction (not recorded which). V usage is TRBV4-1 and J usage is TRBJ2-1, with D maybe TRBD2 (6 bases). This receptor was taken from a male donor with ankylosing spondylitis. CDR3 residues: CASSRVSGSEQFF. CDR3 DNA: TGCGCCAGCAGCCGGGTTTCCGGGAGCGAGCAGTTCTTC.